These T cell receptor beta chains were read from a single sample in a study of cytomegalovirus exposure and HLA in healthy donors. Using immunoSEQ multiplex PCR, the repertoire was profiled, and TCRdb retains in-frame clones only, with some absent. The sample has some 200,000 clones, over 70% seen once. Sequencing was performed on PBMCs. All receptors derive from a man aged 50-60 years in good health and CMV-seronegative. The CDR3 runs from the conserved cysteine through the conserved F or W. Size tells how often a clone was seen (once, few, many) or the class of an expanded clone, and some rows leave it out.

J,V,size,CDR3
TRBJ1-3,TRBV5-1,.,CASSLSGSSGNTIYF
TRBJ1-1,TRBV28,.,CASRDQGEVEF
TRBJ2-6,TRBV19,once,CASRTGGTGANVLTF
TRBJ2-3,TRBV5-1,.,CASSWTVSTADTQYF
TRBJ2-2,TRBV2,.,CASSLDTYTGELFF
TRBJ1-5,TRBV6-5,few,CASSSRQRAGNQPQHF
TRBJ2-5,TRBV11-2,.,CASSFGFRRETQYF
TRBJ2-3,TRBV4-3,.,CASSQVGGATDTQYF
TRBJ1-4,TRBV4-1,.,CASSLRPGGVMKNEKLFF
TRBJ1-2,TRBV7-3,.,CASRRQESSSEYGYTF
TRBJ2-1,TRBV12-5,.,CASGLVQGSGGAFYNEQFF
TRBJ2-2,TRBV27,.,CASSPLAGGRTGELFF
TRBJ2-1,TRBV5-8,.,CASSSGQYNEQFF
TRBJ2-7,TRBV7-9,.,CSSSPADRSYEQYF
TRBJ2-1,TRBV13,.,CASSSTTVINEQFF
TRBJ2-7,TRBV11-2,few,CASSSSGQGTPYF
TRBJ1-1,TRBV18,.,CASSPRQMNTEAFF
TRBJ2-2,TRBV15,.,CATSGPVSGELFF
TRBJ1-5,TRBV7-2,.,CASSPDRVNQPQHF
TRBJ2-3,TRBV19,.,CASRPSPADTQYF
TRBJ2-7,TRBV6-5,.,CASRLGTGGTYEQYF
TRBJ2-5,TRBV6-5,.,CASSYSGPPETQYF
TRBJ1-2,TRBV5-5,.,CASSLGGGAGGYTF
TRBJ1-5,TRBV4-3,.,CASSQYRGSNQPQHF
TRBJ1-2,TRBV5-1,.,CASSLVTGINYGYTF
TRBJ2-2,TRBV10-3,.,CAIDRGGTGELFF
TRBJ1-4,TRBV7-6,.,CASSSLRQGKLFF
TRBJ1-1,TRBV6-5,.,CASSYSTGNTEAFF
TRBJ2-5,TRBV15,.,CATSPGTAKETQYF
TRBJ2-7,TRBV5-5,.,CASSSSGQNEQYF
TRBJ1-1,TRBV6-5,.,CASSWTDGNTEAFF
TRBJ2-5,TRBV7-2,.,CASTRNSGEGTQYF
TRBJ2-3,TRBV12-5,.,CASGLNSDTQYF
TRBJ2-2,TRBV5-1,.,CASSVSGTSGTGELFF
TRBJ1-1,TRBV6-1,.,CASNPGRENTEAFF
TRBJ2-7,TRBV10-2,.,CASSERGGVYEQYF
TRBJ2-3,TRBV7-2,.,CASSQGATDTQYF
TRBJ2-2,TRBV11-2,.,CASSPTSGSYGELFF
TRBJ1-1,TRBV5-6,.,CASSLGQGSTEAFF
TRBJ1-2,TRBV7-2,.,CASSLAPGGDYGYTF
TRBJ2-3,TRBV5-8,.,CASTLLGTDTQYF
TRBJ1-5,TRBV10-3,.,CAISEVRGGNQPQHF
TRBJ1-6,TRBV6-4,few,CASSVGTDNSPLHF
TRBJ1-6,TRBV4-1,.,CASSQDLRRKEIMFTNSPLHF
TRBJ2-2,TRBV6-4,few,CASSERETGELFF
TRBJ1-2,TRBV6-1,.,CASSGSLYGYTF
TRBJ2-7,TRBV11-1,.,CASSPAGGPYEQYF
TRBJ1-6,TRBV5-3,.,CARSLEASMGGTYNSPLHF
TRBJ1-1,TRBV2,.,CASSEAGTARKAFF
TRBJ2-7,TRBV7-2,.,CASSLPGGYEQYF